This TCR beta chain comes out of a study of T cells after yellow fever vaccination. Study background: Preparation of fractions with low cell numbers was performed using SMART-Seq v4 Ultra Low Input. General study findings and limits: A small proportion of clonotypes was detected in both the CD4 and CD8 compartments.

This clonotype was seen a handful of times. The antigen is not known. The CDR3 extends over 13 amino acids. V lost 1 base and J lost 4, with 7 bases in between. Germline-derived CDR1 and CDR2 are LGHDT and YNNKEL (reference sequence). TCRdb re-called the 5' RACE reads with MiXCR, one entry per CDR3 protein. The data hold hundreds of thousands of distinct CDR3 sequences, with just over 20% observed a single time. Sequencing was performed on PBMCs, taken approximately 22 days after the first yellow fever vaccination. The source is a man between 18 and 35 years old who received the YFV17D yellow fever vaccine. The chain carries TRBV3-1 and TRBJ1-1; D ambiguous. The CDR3 protein is CASSQGEATEAFF. As DNA, the CDR3 is TGTGCCAGCAGCCAAGGAGAGGCCACTGAAGCTTTCTTT.